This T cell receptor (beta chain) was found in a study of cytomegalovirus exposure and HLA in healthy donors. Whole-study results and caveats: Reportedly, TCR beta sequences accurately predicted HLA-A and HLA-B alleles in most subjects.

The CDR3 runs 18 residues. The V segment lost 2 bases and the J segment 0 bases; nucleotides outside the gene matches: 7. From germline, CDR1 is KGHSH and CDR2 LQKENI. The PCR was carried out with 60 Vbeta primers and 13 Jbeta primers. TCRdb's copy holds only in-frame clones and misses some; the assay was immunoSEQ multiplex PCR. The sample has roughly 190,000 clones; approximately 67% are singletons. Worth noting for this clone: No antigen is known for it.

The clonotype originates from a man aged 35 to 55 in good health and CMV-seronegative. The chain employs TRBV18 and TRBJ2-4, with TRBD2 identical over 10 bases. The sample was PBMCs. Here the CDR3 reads CASSPRASGGLAKNIQYF. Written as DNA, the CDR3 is TGTGCCAGCTCACCAAGGGCTAGCGGGGGACTAGCCAAAAACATTCAGTACTTC.